This is a list of T cell receptor beta chains from one sample in a study of memory CD4+ T cells and cytomegalovirus serostatus. Method: immunoSEQ multiplex PCR; TCRdb's copy keeps in-frame clones and lacks some. Among 50,000 to 65,000 clones listed, roughly 80% were seen once. Sequences were obtained from memory CD4+ T cells from blood. Source of these receptors: an adult in good health and CMV-seronegative. Each CDR3 is given with its conserved first and last residue. The D gene is left open where the match is weak. Size is stated for part of the rows, as once, few or many counts, or as a class when the clone is expanded.

14 | TRBD1 | TRBJ1-1 | TRBV7-3 | NA | TGTGCCAGCAGCCCAGGACAGGCGCCCACCGCTGCTTTCTTT | CASSPGQAPTAAFF
18 | NA | TRBJ2-1 | TRBV5-1 | NA | TGCGCCAGCAGCTTAGGCAATCCGGGGACAATCGCCTACAATGAGCAGTTCTTC | CASSLGNPGTIAYNEQFF
15 | TRBD1 | TRBJ1-1 | TRBV7-8 | NA | TGTGCCAGCACTAGAGACAGGGCATTGAACACTGAAGCTTTCTTT | CASTRDRALNTEAFF
15 | TRBD2 | TRBJ2-1 | TRBV6-5 | NA | TGTGCCAGCACCAAGGGGCGCGGGGGGAGGGATGAGCAGTTCTTC | CASTKGRGGRDEQFF
15 | TRBD1 | TRBJ1-5 | TRBV28 | NA | TGTGCCAGTGCCGGGACAGAGGGTTCTATGCAGGGCCAGCATTTT | CASAGTEGSMQGQHF
12 | NA | TRBJ1-1 | TRBV7-6 | NA | TGTGCCAGCAGCCCCATGGTCACTGAAGCTTTCTTT | CASSPMVTEAFF
15 | TRBD1 | TRBJ1-4 | TRBV28 | NA | TGTGCCAGCAGTGTTCCGGGACAGCCAAATGAAAAACTGTTTTTT | CASSVPGQPNEKLFF
15 | NA | TRBJ1-1 | TRBV19 | NA | TGTGCCAGTAGTATAGCGGCCAGAATGAACACTGAAGCTTTCTTT | CASSIAARMNTEAFF
14 | NA | TRBJ1-1 | TRBV5-1 | NA | TGCGCCAGCAGCTTGAATACAGGGAACACTGAAGCTTTCTTT | CASSLNTGNTEAFF
13 | TRBD1 | TRBJ2-7 | TRBV7-2 | few | TGTGCCAGCAGCCCGGGACAGGGCTACGAGCAGTACTTC | CASSPGQGYEQYF
13 | NA | TRBJ1-2 | TRBV5-1 | NA | TGCGCCAGCAGCTTAGGGGAAGCGGATGGCTACACCTTC | CASSLGEADGYTF
11 | NA | TRBJ1-1 | TRBV6-1 | NA | TGTGCCAGCACCCTGAAACGTGAAGCTTTCTTT | CASTLKREAFF
16 | NA | TRBJ1-4 | TRBV13 | NA | TGTGCCAGCAGCTTAGATCGGCGTCAGTCTGGCGAAAAACTGTTTTTT | CASSLDRRQSGEKLFF
16 | TRBD2 | TRBJ2-2 | TRBV5-5 | NA | TGTGCCAGCAGCTTTCCTAGCGGGGGGGCCGCCGGGGAGCTGTTTTTT | CASSFPSGGAAGELFF
16 | NA | TRBJ1-4 | TRBV29-1 | NA | TGCAGCGCCCTATCCCCAGTCACCTCAACTAATGAAAAACTGTTTTTT | CSALSPVTSTNEKLFF
14 | TRBD1 | TRBJ1-2 | TRBV2 | NA | TGTGCCACCAGGGGGACGACCGGCGACTATGGCTACACCTTC | CATRGTTGDYGYTF
18 | TRBD1 | TRBJ1-4 | TRBV11-2 | NA | TGTGCCAGCAGCTTAGGTTTATTAGTAGGACAGGGTAATGAAAAACTGTTTTTT | CASSLGLLVGQGNEKLFF
15 | TRBD2 | TRBJ2-5 | TRBV7-6 | NA | TGTGCCAGCAGCTTAGGGACTAGCGGCCAAGAGACCCAGTACTTC | CASSLGTSGQETQYF
17 | NA | TRBJ1-1 | TRBV29-1 | NA | TGCAGCGTTTATGCCAGACCGACCGAGCGGGCAGTCAGCGAAGCTTTCTTT | CSVYARPTERAVSEAFF
16 | TRBD2 | TRBJ2-5 | TRBV7-2 | NA | TGTGCCAGCAGCTTTCAAGCGGGGGCCAACCAAGAGACCCAGTACTTC | CASSFQAGANQETQYF
17 | TRBD1 | TRBJ1-6 | TRBV7-2 | NA | TGTGCCAGCACCCGGGACAGGGGGACTGGTCGTAATTCACCCCTCCACTTT | CASTRDRGTGRNSPLHF
12 | NA | TRBJ1-1 | TRBV19 | NA | TGTGCCAGTAGCCCGTGGTCGGGTGAAGCTTTCTTT | CASSPWSGEAFF
16 | TRBD2 | TRBJ2-1 | TRBV9 | once | TGTGCCAGCAGCGTAGTGCCTAGCGGGGGATCGGATGAGCAGTTCTTC | CASSVVPSGGSDEQFF
14 | TRBD1 | TRBJ1-1 | TRBV6-1 | NA | TGTGCCAGCAGTCCCCGACAGGGAGGAACTGAAGCTTTCTTT | CASSPRQGGTEAFF
16 | NA | TRBJ2-3 | TRBV5-4 | NA | TGTGCCAGCAGCCTACGGACTGGCCTTAGCACAGATACGCAGTATTTT | CASSLRTGLSTDTQYF
18 | TRBD2 | TRBJ2-5 | TRBV5-1 | NA | TGCGCCAGCAGCTCCCGGCTAGCGGGGGGGCAGGGCCAAGAGACCCAGTACTTC | CASSSRLAGGQGQETQYF
12 | NA | TRBJ2-7 | TRBV2 | NA | TGTGCCAGCGGACGTAGCTCCTACGAGCAGTACTTC | CASGRSSYEQYF
14 | NA | TRBJ1-6 | TRBV5-6 | NA | TGTGCCAGCAGCTTGTGGCAGACTTATTCACCCCTCCACTTT | CASSLWQTYSPLHF
16 | NA | TRBJ2-6 | TRBV6-5 | NA | TGTGCCAGCAGTTACTCGAGAACAGCTGGGGCCAACGTCCTGACTTTC | CASSYSRTAGANVLTF
14 | TRBD1 | TRBJ1-2 | TRBV5-4 | NA | TGTGCCAGCAGGATAAACAGGGGGTGGTATGGCTACACCTTC | CASRINRGWYGYTF
13 | NA | TRBJ2-7 | TRBV9 | NA | TGTGCCAGCAGCGTTACAGGGAGAAACGAGCAGTACTTC | CASSVTGRNEQYF
12 | NA | TRBJ1-4 | TRBV6-6 | NA | TGTGCCAGCAGTGCCCCCCGGGAAAAACTGTTTTTT | CASSAPREKLFF
14 | TRBD1 | TRBJ1-1 | TRBV5-4 | few | TGTGCCAGCAGCCCCTGGACAGGTAGCGCTGAAGCTTTCTTT | CASSPWTGSAEAFF
12 | NA | TRBJ2-1 | TRBV18 | NA | TGTGCCAGCTCACCTTCGAGGAGTGAGCAGTTCTTC | CASSPSRSEQFF
12 | NA | TRBJ1-5 | TRBV29-1 | NA | TGCAGCGTTGGGGGCCTAAATCAGCCCCAGCATTTT | CSVGGLNQPQHF
12 | NA | TRBJ2-7 | TRBV6-5 | NA | TGTGCCAGCACCCACTTAGCCTACGAGCAGTACTTC | CASTHLAYEQYF
13 | TRBD1 | TRBJ1-6 | TRBV7-6 | NA | TGTGCCAGCAGCTTGGCAGGGGGTTCACCCCTCCACTTT | CASSLAGGSPLHF
15 | NA | TRBJ2-1 | TRBV11-2 | NA | TGTGCCAGCAGCACCAGCCCCCGGGTCAGCCATGAGCAGTTCTTC | CASSTSPRVSHEQFF
15 | NA | TRBJ1-6 | TRBV18 | few | TGTGCCAGCTCACCGGGACGGCAGCGGGATTCACCCCTCCACTTT | CASSPGRQRDSPLHF
15 | TRBD1 | TRBJ1-5 | TRBV6-1 | NA | TGTGCCAGTACAGGGGAACCAGGCGCCAATCAGCCCCAGCATTTT | CASTGEPGANQPQHF
13 | TRBD1 | TRBJ2-4 | TRBV7-2 | NA | TGTGCCAGCAGCTCGACAGGGATAGGCATTCAGTACTTC | CASSSTGIGIQYF
14 | NA | TRBJ1-5 | TRBV9 | NA | TGTGCCAGCAGCCCAGGACAGCCCAATCAGCCCCAGCATTTT | CASSPGQPNQPQHF
13 | NA | TRBJ1-1 | TRBV11-2 | NA | TGTGCCAGCAGCTTAGAAAGGGCTACTGAAGCTTTCTTT | CASSLERATEAFF
16 | TRBD1 | TRBJ1-6 | TRBV27 | once | TGTGCCAGCAGTCCTCGGACAGGGGGCCTAAATTCACCCCTCCACTTT | CASSPRTGGLNSPLHF
14 | TRBD1 | TRBJ2-1 | TRBV19 | once | TGTGCCAGTAGAGGGGGACAGGGGTCCAATGAGCAGTTCTTC | CASRGGQGSNEQFF
14 | NA | TRBJ2-3 | TRBV7-2 | NA | TGTGCCAGCAGCTTAGTTCGAAACACAGATACGCAGTATTTT | CASSLVRNTDTQYF
16 | TRBD1 | TRBJ1-6 | TRBV5-1 | NA | TGCGCCAGCAGCTTCGCAGGGGGCGATCGGAATTCACCCCTCCACTTT | CASSFAGGDRNSPLHF
15 | TRBD1 | TRBJ1-2 | TRBV5-1 | once | TGCGCCAGCAGCTTGGGGACAGGGGGCGACTATGGCTACACCTTC | CASSLGTGGDYGYTF
15 | NA | TRBJ1-4 | TRBV10-3 | NA | TGTGCCACCCGGTTAGGGGAGGGGCCTAATGAAAAACTGTTTTTT | CATRLGEGPNEKLFF
13 | NA | TRBJ1-1 | TRBV27 | NA | TGTGCCAGCAGTAGAGTCAGAGGCACTGAAGCTTTCTTT | CASSRVRGTEAFF
11 | NA | TRBJ1-1 | TRBV7-2 | NA | TGTGCCAGCAGCCCCAGGGAGGAAGCTTTCTTT | CASSPREEAFF
15 | NA | TRBJ2-1 | TRBV30 | NA | TGTGCCTGGAGTCCTAGCGCGATCTCCTACAATGAGCAGTTCTTC | CAWSPSAISYNEQFF
16 | NA | TRBJ2-3 | TRBV5-1 | NA | TGCGCCAGCAGCTTGGTAGCCGTCCAGAGCACAGATACGCAGTATTTT | CASSLVAVQSTDTQYF
14 | TRBD1 | TRBJ1-1 | TRBV6-1 | NA | TGTGCCAGCAGTAGAGACAGGGGGAGCACTGAAGCTTTCTTT | CASSRDRGSTEAFF
14 | NA | TRBJ1-1 | TRBV21-1 | NA | TGTGCCAGCGCGGGGTCCGGAAAGAACACTGAAGCTTTCTTT | CASAGSGKNTEAFF
14 | TRBD1 | TRBJ1-1 | TRBV6-5 | NA | TGTGCCATCAGTCCCGGGACAGGGGATACTGAAGCTTTCTTT | CAISPGTGDTEAFF
16 | NA | TRBJ2-2 | TRBV28 | NA | TGTGCCAGCAGGTTAGGTCAGGGCCCGAACACCGGGGAGCTGTTTTTT | CASRLGQGPNTGELFF
13 | TRBD1 | TRBJ1-4 | TRBV9 | NA | TGTGCCAGCAGCTCAACGGACAGGGAAAGGCTGTTTTTT | CASSSTDRERLFF
15 | TRBD1 | TRBJ2-3 | TRBV9 | NA | TGTGCCAGCAGCGCCCGGGGACAGGGGACAGATACGCAGTATTTT | CASSARGQGTDTQYF
16 | NA | TRBJ2-5 | TRBV4-1 | NA | TGCGCCAGCAGCCAAGGGGGGGCCAAATCGTCAGAGACCCAGTACTTC | CASSQGGAKSSETQYF